This record concerns one T cell receptor (beta chain) sequence. TEMRA cells were FACS-enriched and CD8+ and CD4+ T cells negatively isolated. The RNA input was roughly 0.45 to 1 ug, and it was reverse transcribed with random hexamers. Multiplex immunoSEQ PCR targeted 54 Vbeta and 13 Jbeta TCR beta segments. TCRdb reprocessed the immunoSEQ multiplex PCR reads via MiXCR and lists one record per CDR3 protein. The table has some 96,000 distinct CDR3 sequences, roughly 96% seen once. This record comes from a study of CD8 T cells in Susac syndrome. This CDR3 has 16 residues. With 0 bases removed from V and 0 bases from J, the gap between germline ends came to 6 bases. Germline V gene data show CDR1 as LGHNA and CDR2 as YNFKEQ.

The source is a human donor with Susac syndrome. The chain carries TRBV4-2 and TRBJ2-6; D is ambiguous. The sample comprised CD8+ T cells from PBMCs. CDR3 sequence reads: CASSQDPHSGANVLTF. DNA of the CDR3: TGTGCCAGCAGCCAAGATCCCCACTCTGGGGCCAACGTCCTGACTTTC.